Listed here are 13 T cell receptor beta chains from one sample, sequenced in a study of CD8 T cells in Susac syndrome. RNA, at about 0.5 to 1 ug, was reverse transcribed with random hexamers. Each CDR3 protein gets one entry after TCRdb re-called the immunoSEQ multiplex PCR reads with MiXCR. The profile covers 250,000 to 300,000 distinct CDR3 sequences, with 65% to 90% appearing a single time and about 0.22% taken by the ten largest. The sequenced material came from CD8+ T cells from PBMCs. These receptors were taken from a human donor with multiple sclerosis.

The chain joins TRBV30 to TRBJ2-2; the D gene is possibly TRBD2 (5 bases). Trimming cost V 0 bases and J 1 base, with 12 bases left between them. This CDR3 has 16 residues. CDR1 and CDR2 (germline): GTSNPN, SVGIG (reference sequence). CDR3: CAWSVQERENTGELFF. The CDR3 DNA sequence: TGTGCCTGGAGTGTACAAGAGAGGGAGAACACCGGGGAGCTGTTTTTT. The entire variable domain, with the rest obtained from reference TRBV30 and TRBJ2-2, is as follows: SQTIHQWPATLVQPVGSPLSLECTVEGTSNPNLYWYRQAAGRGLQLLFYSVGIGQISSEVPQNLSASRPQDRQFILSSKKLLLSDSGFYLCAWSVQERENTGELFFGEGSRLTVL.

The chain's CDR3 is CACAPGAYEQYF. The CDR3 nucleotides read TGTGCCTGCGCCCCGGGCGCCTACGAGCAGTACTTC. The V and J genes are TRBV30 and TRBJ2-7; D unresolved. V lost 6 bases and J 2 bases, leaving 11 bases between the germline ends. Germline-derived CDR1 and CDR2 are GTSNPN and SVGIG (reference sequence). The CDR3 has 12 residues.

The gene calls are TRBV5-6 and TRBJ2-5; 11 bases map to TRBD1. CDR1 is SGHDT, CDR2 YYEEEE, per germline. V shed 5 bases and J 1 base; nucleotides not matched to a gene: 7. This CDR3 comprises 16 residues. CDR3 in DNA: TGTGCCAGCAGAATAGGGACAGGGGGTCCCCAAGAGACCCAGTACTTC. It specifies CASRIGTGGPQETQYF.

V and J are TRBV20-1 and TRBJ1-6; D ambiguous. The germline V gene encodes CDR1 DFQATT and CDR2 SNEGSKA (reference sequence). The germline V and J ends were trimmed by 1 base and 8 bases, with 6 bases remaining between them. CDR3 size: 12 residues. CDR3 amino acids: CSARVGYSPLHF. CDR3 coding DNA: TGCAGTGCTAGAGTTGGGTATTCACCCCTCCACTTT.

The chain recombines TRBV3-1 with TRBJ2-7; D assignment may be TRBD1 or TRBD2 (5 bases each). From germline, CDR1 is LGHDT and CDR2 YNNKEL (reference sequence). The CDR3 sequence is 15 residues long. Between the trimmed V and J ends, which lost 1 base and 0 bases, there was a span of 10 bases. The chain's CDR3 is CASSQVGTVSYEQYF. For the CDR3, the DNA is TGTGCCAGCAGCCAAGTGGGGACGGTCTCCTACGAGCAGTACTTC.

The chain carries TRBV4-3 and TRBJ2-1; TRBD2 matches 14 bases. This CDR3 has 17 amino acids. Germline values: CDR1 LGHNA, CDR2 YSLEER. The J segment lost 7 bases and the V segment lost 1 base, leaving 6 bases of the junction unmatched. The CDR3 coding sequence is TGCGCCAGCAGCCAAGGACTAGCGGGAGGGCCCGGGAATGAGCAGTTCTTC. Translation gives CASSQGLAGGPGNEQFF.

The chain's CDR3 is CAWSVLAVRYNEQFF. The CDR3 DNA follows: TGTGCCTGGAGTGTATTAGCGGTCCGGTACAATGAGCAGTTCTTC. The chain joins TRBV30 to TRBJ2-1; D perhaps matches TRBD2 (6 bases). V lost 0 bases to trimming and J lost 4 bases, with 13 bases between them. The germline gives CDR1 GTSNPN, CDR2 SVGIG (reference sequence). The CDR3 has 15 amino acids.

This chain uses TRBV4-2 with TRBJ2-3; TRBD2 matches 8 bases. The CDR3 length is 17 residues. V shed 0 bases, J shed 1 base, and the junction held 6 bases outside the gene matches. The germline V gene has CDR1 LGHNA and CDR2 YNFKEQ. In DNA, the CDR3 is TGTGCCAGCAGCCAAGATTACCGGGAGGGGGGCACAGATACGCAGTATTTT. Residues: CASSQDYREGGTDTQYF.

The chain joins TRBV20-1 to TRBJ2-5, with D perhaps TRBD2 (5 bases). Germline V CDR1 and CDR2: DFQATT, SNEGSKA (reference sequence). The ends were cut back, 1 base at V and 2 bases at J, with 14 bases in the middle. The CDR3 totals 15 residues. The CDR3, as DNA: TGCAGTGCTAGAGGGTCGGCTAGCAGACAAGAGACCCAGTACTTC. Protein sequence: CSARGSASRQETQYF.

The CDR3 here is CASSSAGLGNGYTF. DNA of the CDR3: TGCGCCAGCAGCTCGGCCGGGTTGGGCAATGGCTACACCTTC. V and J are TRBV5-1 and TRBJ1-2; no clear D gene. Trimming pared 3 bases from V and 6 bases from J, leaving 15 bases between. This CDR3 comprises 14 residues. Per germline, CDR1 SGHRS and CDR2 YFSETQ.

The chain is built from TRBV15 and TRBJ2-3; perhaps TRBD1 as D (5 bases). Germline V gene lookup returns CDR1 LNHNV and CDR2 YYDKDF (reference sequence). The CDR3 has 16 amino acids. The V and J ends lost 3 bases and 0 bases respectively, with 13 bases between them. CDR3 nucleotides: TGTGCCACCAGCAGCTACAGGACGTCTAGCACAGATACGCAGTATTTT. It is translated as CATSSYRTSSTDTQYF.

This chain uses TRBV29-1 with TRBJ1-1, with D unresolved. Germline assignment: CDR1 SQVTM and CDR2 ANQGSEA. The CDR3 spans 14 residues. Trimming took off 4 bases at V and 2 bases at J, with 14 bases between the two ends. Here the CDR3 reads CSVVSDWPNTEAFF. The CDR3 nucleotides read TGCAGCGTTGTGTCGGACTGGCCAAACACTGAAGCTTTCTTT.

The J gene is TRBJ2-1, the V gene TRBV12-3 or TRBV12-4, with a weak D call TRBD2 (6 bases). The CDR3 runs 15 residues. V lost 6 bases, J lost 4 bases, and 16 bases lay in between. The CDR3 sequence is CASSPNPGLYNEQFF. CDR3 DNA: TGTGCCAGCAGCCCGAATCCGGGACTTTACAATGAGCAGTTCTTC.